The TCR beta chain described here comes from a study of blood T cells in healthy people across ages. The length of the CDR3 is 16 residues. CDR1 is MGHRA and CDR2 is YSYEKL in the germline V gene. PBMCs numbering at least 7 million were isolated per sample. It was with a sample-barcoded 5' primer and a J-beta primer mix that a second PCR of roughly 6 to 11 cycles was run. A single record per CDR3 protein comes from TCRdb applying MiXCR to the 5' RACE reads. The sample yields roughly 1,000,000 distinct CDR3 sequences, about 25% seen once. These data also featured in a second study, about T cells of mothers and their children.

Sequencing was performed on blood. The origin of this receptor is a girl aged 2-10 years in good health. The chain joins TRBV4-1 to TRBJ2-1; 10 bases line up with TRBD1. The J call may be faulty, since TRBJ2-7 better matches the DNA end. CDR3 region: CASSLTGTGDIYEQYF. Written as DNA, the CDR3 is TGCGCCAGCAGCCTTACCGGGACAGGGGACATCTACGAGCAGTACTTC.